The 3 T cell receptor beta chains listed next were all sequenced from one sample in a study of siplizumab effects on memory and regulatory T cells. Using immunoSEQ multiplex PCR, the repertoire was profiled, and TCRdb retains in-frame clones only, with some absent. This table holds about 82,000 clones, approximately 90% found once. The material sequenced was Tregs sorted from blood. The receptors were sampled from a human donor in good health.

This chain connects TRBV7-9 to TRBJ1-1; D not certain. The V gene's germline CDR1 is SEHNR and CDR2 FQNEAQ (reference sequence). The ends were cut back, 5 bases at V and 8 bases at J, with 6 bases in the middle. This CDR3 spans 10 amino acids. The CDR3 here is CASSRTEAFF. CDR3 nucleotide sequence: TGTGCCAGCAGCCGGACCGAAGCTTTCTTT.

J is TRBJ1-2 and V is TRBV6-5; no clear D. Looked up from germline, CDR1 is MNHEY and CDR2 is SVGAGI. The V end was cut by 4 bases, the J end by 7 bases, with 13 bases between. The CDR3 loop spans 13 amino acids. CDR3 bases: TGTGCCAGCAGTTCCGGGCGTTTTGGTGGCTACACCTTC. Encoded protein: CASSSGRFGGYTF.

The V and J genes are TRBV6-1 and TRBJ2-7, with D perhaps TRBD1 (5 bases). The ends were cut back, 1 base at V and 0 bases at J, with 7 bases in the middle. The CDR3 loop spans 14 amino acids. From germline, CDR1 is MNHNS and CDR2 SASEGT. The CDR3 loop is CASSEEGLSYEQYF. The DNA of the CDR3 is TGTGCCAGCAGTGAAGAGGGGCTCTCCTACGAGCAGTACTTC.